This T cell receptor (beta chain) was recorded in a study of blood T cell repertoires in COVID-19. Whole-study context: Acute-phase and convalescent COVID-19 samples originated in the United States, Italy and Spain. The analysed material was cDNA or gDNA that came from T cells, B-cell-depleted T cells, or PBMCs.

The Seattle patients, enrolled during active infection, were followed longitudinally. In the original analysis: Estimation of nucleated cell counts was performed using reference gene primer amplification. Clones were read by immunoSEQ multiplex PCR, and TCRdb kept only the in-frame ones, dropping some. The DNA gave D and trimming, while V, J and clone size come from that table. The repertoire holds approximately 300,000 clones, with 90% as singletons. Unmatched junction bases numbered 7, after V lost 5 bases and J lost 4 bases. Germline loops: CDR1 SGHTA, CDR2 FQGNSA. The CDR3 loop spans 15 amino acids.

The TCR was taken from a woman aged 40 to 50 with COVID-19, enrolled during active disease. The chain uses TRBV7-2 and TRBJ2-7; 11 bases line up with TRBD2. Sequencing used peripheral blood. CDR3 in DNA: TGTGCCAGCAGCCCCAGTACTAGCGGGGGTTACGAGCAGTACTTC. It specifies CASSPSTSGGYEQYF. The full variable domain, its missing parts supplied by reference TRBV7-2 and TRBJ2-7, is GAGVSQSPSNKVTEKGKDVELRCDPISGHTALYWYRQSLGQGLEFLIYFQGNSAPDKSGLPSDRFSAERTGGSVSTLTIQRTQQEDSAVYLCASSPSTSGGYEQYFGPGTRLTVT.